This T cell receptor (beta chain) was documented in a study of blood T cell repertoires in COVID-19. Background on the study: The cDNA or gDNA used as material had been derived from T cells, B-cell-depleted T cells, or PBMCs.

The V end was cut by 2 bases, the J end by 11 bases, with 18 bases between. The CDR3 is made up of 14 amino acids. The germline CDR1 and CDR2 sequences are MDHEN and SYDVKM. Study processing details: The assay estimated nucleated cells by amplifying reference gene primers. Assay: immunoSEQ multiplex PCR; the TCRdb copy retains only in-frame clones and omits some. The V and J calls and clone size are taken from that table; D and trimming were inferred from the DNA. The table includes hundreds of thousands of clones, about 83% detected once. This sequence originates from a woman under 40 with COVID-19, enrolled during active disease. What was sequenced was peripheral blood. The chain is built from TRBV28 and TRBJ1-1; D may be TRBD1 (6 bases). The CDR3 reads CASSLTGYWGYAFF. For the CDR3, the DNA is TGTGCCAGCAGTTTAACAGGGTATTGGGGGTACGCTTTCTTT.